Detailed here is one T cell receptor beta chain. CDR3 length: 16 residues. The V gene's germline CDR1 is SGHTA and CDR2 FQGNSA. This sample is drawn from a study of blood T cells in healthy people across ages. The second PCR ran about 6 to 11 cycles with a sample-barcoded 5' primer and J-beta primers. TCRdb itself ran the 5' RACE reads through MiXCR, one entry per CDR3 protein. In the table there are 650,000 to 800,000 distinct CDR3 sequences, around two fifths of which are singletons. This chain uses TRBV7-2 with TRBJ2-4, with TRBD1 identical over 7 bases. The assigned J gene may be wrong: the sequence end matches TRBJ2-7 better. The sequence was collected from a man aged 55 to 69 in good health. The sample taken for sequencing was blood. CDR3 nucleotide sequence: TGTGCCAGCAGCGCCCAGACAGGGCAACTTCATTACGAGCAGTACTTC. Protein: CASSAQTGQLHYEQYF.